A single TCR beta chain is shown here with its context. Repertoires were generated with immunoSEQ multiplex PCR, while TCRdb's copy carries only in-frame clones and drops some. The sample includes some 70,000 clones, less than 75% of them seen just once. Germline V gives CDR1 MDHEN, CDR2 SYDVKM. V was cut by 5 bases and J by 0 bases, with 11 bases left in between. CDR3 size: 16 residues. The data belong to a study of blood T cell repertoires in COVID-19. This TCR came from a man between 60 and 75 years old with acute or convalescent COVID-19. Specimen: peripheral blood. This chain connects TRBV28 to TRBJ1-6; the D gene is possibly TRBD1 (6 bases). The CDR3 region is CASSPLDSSYNSPLHF. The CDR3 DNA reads TGTGCCAGCAGTCCCCTGGACAGCTCCTATAATTCACCCCTCCACTTT.